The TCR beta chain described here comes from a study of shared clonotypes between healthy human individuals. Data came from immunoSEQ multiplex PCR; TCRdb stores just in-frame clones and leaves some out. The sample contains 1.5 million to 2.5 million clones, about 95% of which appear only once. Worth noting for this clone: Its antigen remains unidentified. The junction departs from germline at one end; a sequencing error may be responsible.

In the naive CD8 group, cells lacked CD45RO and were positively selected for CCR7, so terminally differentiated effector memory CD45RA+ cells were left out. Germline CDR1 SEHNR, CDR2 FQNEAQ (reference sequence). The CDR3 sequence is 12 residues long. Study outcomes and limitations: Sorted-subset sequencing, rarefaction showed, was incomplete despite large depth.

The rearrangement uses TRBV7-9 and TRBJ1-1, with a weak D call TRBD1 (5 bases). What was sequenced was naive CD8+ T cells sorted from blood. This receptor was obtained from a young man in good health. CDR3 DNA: TGTGCCAGCAGCTTTGGGGACGCCGGGCCTCACTTT. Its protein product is CASSFGDAGPHF.